The clone carrying this TCR beta chain turned up a few times. Its antigen remains unknown. V was clipped by 3 bases and J by 3 bases, with 14 bases between them. CDR3 length: 15 residues. Germline V CDR1 and CDR2: MNHEY, SMNVEV (reference sequence). This specimen comes from a study of cytomegalovirus exposure and HLA in healthy donors. The PCR used 60 Vbeta and 13 Jbeta primers. The protocol was immunoSEQ multiplex PCR, while the TCRdb copy is restricted to in-frame clones and leaves out a portion. The table includes approximately 100,000 clones, roughly 69% detected once. The study, taken as a whole, reports: Cytomegalovirus status was reportedly diagnosed by the classifier with high specificity and sensitivity. The study flagged some 170 TCR beta chains as cytomegalovirus-associated.

This receptor was obtained from a woman in her 70s in good health and CMV-seropositive. Sequencing used PBMCs. This sequence joins TRBV27 and TRBJ1-2; D not certain. The CDR3 loop reads CASSFVSRADYGYTF. The CDR3 DNA sequence: TGTGCCAGCAGTTTCGTTAGCAGAGCTGACTATGGCTACACCTTC.